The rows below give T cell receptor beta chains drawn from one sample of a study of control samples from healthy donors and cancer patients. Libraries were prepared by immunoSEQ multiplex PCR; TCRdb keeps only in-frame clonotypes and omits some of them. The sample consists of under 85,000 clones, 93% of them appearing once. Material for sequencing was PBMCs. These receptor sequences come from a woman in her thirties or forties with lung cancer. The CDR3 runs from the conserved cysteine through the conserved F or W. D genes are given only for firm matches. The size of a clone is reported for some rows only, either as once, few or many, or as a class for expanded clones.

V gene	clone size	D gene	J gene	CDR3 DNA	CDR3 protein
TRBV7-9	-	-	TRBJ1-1	TGTGCCAGCAGCTTAGAGGGGGAAACTGAAGCTTTCTTT	CASSLEGETEAFF
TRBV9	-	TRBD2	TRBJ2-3	TGTGCCAGCAGCGTAGTGCTAGCGGGACCCACAGATACGCAGTATTTT	CASSVVLAGPTDTQYF
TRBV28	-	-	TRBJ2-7	TGTGCCAGCAAGATAGAAGGTTGGTACGAGCAGTACTTC	CASKIEGWYEQYF
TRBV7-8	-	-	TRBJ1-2	TGTGCCAGCAGCTACAGGGTTAACTATGGCTACACCTTC	CASSYRVNYGYTF
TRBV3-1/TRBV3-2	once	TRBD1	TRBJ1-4	TGTGCCAGCAGCCAAACGAACAGGGGATCTAATGAAAAACTGTTTTTT	CASSQTNRGSNEKLFF
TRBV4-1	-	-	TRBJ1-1	TGCGCCAGCAGCCTCCACCCACTGGGGATGAACACTGAAGCTTTCTTT	CASSLHPLGMNTEAFF
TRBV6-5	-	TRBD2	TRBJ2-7	TGTGCCAGCAGTTGGACTAGCGGGGGGACCCCCTACGAGCAGTACTTC	CASSWTSGGTPYEQYF
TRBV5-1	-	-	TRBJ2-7	TGCGCCAGCTCCTCTGGGGAACCCCGCTCCTACGAGCAGTACTTC	CASSSGEPRSYEQYF
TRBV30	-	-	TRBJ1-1	TGTGCCTGGAGTTTGGGACTGGAGAACACTGAAGCTTTCTTT	CAWSLGLENTEAFF
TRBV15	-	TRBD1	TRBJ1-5	TGTGCCACCAGCAGACAGGGGGGCAATCAGCCCCAGCATTTT	CATSRQGGNQPQHF
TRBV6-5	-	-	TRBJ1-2	TGTGCCAGCCTCCGTTCCGGTGGGTATGGCTACACCTTC	CASLRSGGYGYTF
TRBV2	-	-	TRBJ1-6	TGTGCCAGCAGTGAAACGGACCGAGTGCATTCACCCCTCCACTTT	CASSETDRVHSPLHF
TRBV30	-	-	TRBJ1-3	TGTGCCTGGATTATGACAGGCTCACCCGGAAACACCATATATTTT	CAWIMTGSPGNTIYF
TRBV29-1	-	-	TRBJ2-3	TGCAGCGTTATAGTAGGTAGCTTTTGGTATTTT	CSVIVGSFWYF
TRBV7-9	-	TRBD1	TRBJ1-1	TGTGCCAGCAGTTCCGGGACAGGGGGCGTCATGAACACTGAAGCTTTCTTT	CASSSGTGGVMNTEAFF
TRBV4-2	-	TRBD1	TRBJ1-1	TGTGCCAGCAGCCAAACAGGGGGTATGAACACTGAAGCTTTCTTT	CASSQTGGMNTEAFF
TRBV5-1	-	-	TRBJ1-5	TGCGCCAGCAGCTTTGGAACCTCGGGCAATCAGCCCCAGCATTTT	CASSFGTSGNQPQHF
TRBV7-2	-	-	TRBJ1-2	TGTGCCAGCAGCTTAGAGACAGCGTTCTATGGCTACACCTTC	CASSLETAFYGYTF
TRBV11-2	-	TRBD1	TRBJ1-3	TGTGCCAGCAGCTCAAGGACAGGCCAAATCTCTGGAAACACCATATATTTT	CASSSRTGQISGNTIYF
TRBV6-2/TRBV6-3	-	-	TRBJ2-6	TGTGCCAGCAGTGACATACCGGGACACTTCTCTGGGGCCAACGTCCTGACTTTC	CASSDIPGHFSGANVLTF
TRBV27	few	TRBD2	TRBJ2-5	TGTGCCAGCAGTTTCGGGGGGGCGTCCCAAGAGACCCAGTACTTC	CASSFGGASQETQYF
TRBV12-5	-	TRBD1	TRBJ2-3	TGTGCTAGTGGACCACAGGGGAGCACAGATACGCAGTATTTT	CASGPQGSTDTQYF
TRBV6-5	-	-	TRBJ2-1	TGTGCCACAGCAGGTGTGGTTAATGAGCAGTTCTTC	CATAGVVNEQFF
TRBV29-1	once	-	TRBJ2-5	TGCAGCGTTGTGACGGCTACCCGAGAGACCCAGTACTTC	CSVVTATRETQYF
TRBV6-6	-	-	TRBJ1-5	TGTGCCAGCAGTTACTCACTACAGAACAATCAGCCCCAGCATTTT	CASSYSLQNNQPQHF
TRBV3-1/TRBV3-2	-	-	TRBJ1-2	TGTGCCAGCAGCCAAGAGTTAGGAGGCGGCTACACCTTC	CASSQELGGGYTF
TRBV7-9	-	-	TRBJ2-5	TGTGCCAGCAGCAAAAGGGGAGCGGAAGAGGAGACCCAGTACTTC	CASSKRGAEEETQYF
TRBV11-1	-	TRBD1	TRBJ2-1	TGTGCCAGCAGCTTAGATACAGGGGGGCACAATGAGCAGTTCTTC	CASSLDTGGHNEQFF
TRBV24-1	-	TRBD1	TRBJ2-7	TGTGCCACCAGTGACGGACAGGGTCCCTACGAGCAGTACTTC	CATSDGQGPYEQYF
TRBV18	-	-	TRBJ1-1	TGTGCCAGCTCACCTTTCTCTGACAACACTGAAGCTTTCTTT	CASSPFSDNTEAFF
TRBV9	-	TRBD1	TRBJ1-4	TGTGCCAGCAGCGGAACAGGGGCAACTAATGAAAAACTGTTTTTT	CASSGTGATNEKLFF
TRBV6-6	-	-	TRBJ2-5	TGTGCCAGCAGTCCTTCGGAGACCCAGTACTTC	CASSPSETQYF
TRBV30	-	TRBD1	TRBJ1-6	TGTGCCTGGACTCGGACAGGGGTCTCCTATAATTCACCCCTCCACTTT	CAWTRTGVSYNSPLHF
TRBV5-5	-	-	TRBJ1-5	TGTGCCAGCAGCTTGGTACAGGCAAATCAGCCCCAGCATTTT	CASSLVQANQPQHF
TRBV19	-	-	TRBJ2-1	TGTGCCAGTAGCAACTACAATGAGCAGTTCTTC	CASSNYNEQFF
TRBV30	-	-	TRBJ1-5	TGTGCCTGGTCGGCCGGGAATCAGCCCCAGCATTTT	CAWSAGNQPQHF
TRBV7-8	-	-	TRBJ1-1	TGTGCCAGCAGCTTCGATGGTGGGACCGGGATGGGGGCTGAAGCTTTCTTT	CASSFDGGTGMGAEAFF
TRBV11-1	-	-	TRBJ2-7	TGTGCCAGCAGCTCCACAGGGAACGTCGGTGGCGAGCAGTACTTC	CASSSTGNVGGEQYF
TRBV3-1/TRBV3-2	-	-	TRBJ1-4	TGTGCCAGCTGGGGGGGCCTGAGTGAAAAACTGTTTTTT	CASWGGLSEKLFF
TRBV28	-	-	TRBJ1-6	TGTGCCAGCACAGGGATTTATTCACCCCTCCACTTT	CASTGIYSPLHF
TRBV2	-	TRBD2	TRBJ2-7	TGTGCCAGCAGTGAGAAGCGGGGGCGTTCCTACGAGCAGTACTTC	CASSEKRGRSYEQYF
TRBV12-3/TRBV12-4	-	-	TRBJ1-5	TGTGCCAGCAGTTTAAGGTATGAGCCCCAGCATTTT	CASSLRYEPQHF
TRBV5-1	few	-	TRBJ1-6	TGCGCCAGCAGCGGCGGGCCTCAGAGCTCCTATAATTCACCCCTCCACTTT	CASSGGPQSSYNSPLHF
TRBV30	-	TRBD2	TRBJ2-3	TGTGCCCGAGGAAGTAGCGGGGGGGCCTCAGATACGCAGTATTTT	CARGSSGGASDTQYF
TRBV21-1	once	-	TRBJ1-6	TGTGCCAGCGCCCGAGGGAAAGTCGGCAGCCCCTATAATTCACCCCTCCACTTT	CASARGKVGSPYNSPLHF
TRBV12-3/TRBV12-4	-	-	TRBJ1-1	TGTGCCAGCGGCCCTGAAGCTTTCTTT	CASGPEAFF
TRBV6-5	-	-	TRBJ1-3	TGTGCCAGCAGCCCCTTATTAGGCTCTGGAAACACCATATATTTT	CASSPLLGSGNTIYF
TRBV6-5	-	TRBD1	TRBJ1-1	TGTGCCAGCTACCCCTATCTCGCGGGACAGGAAGCTTTCTTT	CASYPYLAGQEAFF
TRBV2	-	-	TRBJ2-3	TGTGCCAGCAGGGAGGGACAGTTAGATACGCAGTATTTT	CASREGQLDTQYF
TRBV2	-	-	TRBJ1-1	TGTGCCAGCAGTGGGCGGTCTGAAGCTTTCTTT	CASSGRSEAFF
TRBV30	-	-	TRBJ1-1	TGTGCCTGGAGTGGAGGGGAGAGGGCTCCCATGAACACTGAAGCTTTCTTT	CAWSGGERAPMNTEAFF
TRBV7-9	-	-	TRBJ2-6	TGTGCCAGCAGCTTAGAACGGTATGGGGCCAACGTCCTGACTTTC	CASSLERYGANVLTF
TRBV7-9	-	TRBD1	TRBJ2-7	TGTGCCAGCAGCCACCCCTCGGACAGGGCGTCATCCTACGAGCAGTACTTC	CASSHPSDRASSYEQYF
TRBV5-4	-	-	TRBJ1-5	TGTGCCAGCAGCAGTACCCCGGGGGCGGAACAGCCCCAGCATTTT	CASSSTPGAEQPQHF